These 25 T cell receptor beta chains were sequenced from one sample in a study of T-cell memory formation after mild COVID-19. TCRdb used MiXCR to reprocess the 5' RACE reads, holding one entry per CDR3 protein. The sample comprises about 270,000 distinct CDR3 sequences, roughly 17% of which are singletons, and roughly 24% rests with the top ten. Specimen: PBMCs or a T cell subset sorted from them (not recorded which). These receptors came from a man between 18 and 29 years old who had mild COVID-19 (a few samples of this study predate the infection). Cell type and time point are not known.

The chain combines TRBV20-1 with TRBJ1-2, with D hard to call. The germline CDR1 and CDR2 sequences are DFQATT and SNEGSKA (reference sequence). This CDR3 region has 11 residues. The V end was cut by 4 bases, the J end by 4 bases, with 7 bases between. CDR3 loop: CSAIDSYGYTF. The CDR3 DNA reads TGCAGTGCTATTGATTCCTATGGCTACACCTTC.

This clonotype was recorded only once. This chain uses TRBV9 with TRBJ2-3; 9 positions agree with TRBD1. This CDR3 spans 14 amino acids. The junction had 5 bases not matched to a gene; V was cut back by 3 bases and J by 6 bases. Germline V lookup: CDR1 SGDLS, CDR2 YYNGEE. The CDR3 region is CASSAQGAPDTQYF. CDR3 coding DNA: TGTGCCAGCAGCGCACAGGGGGCCCCGGATACGCAGTATTTT.

The chain links TRBV2 to TRBJ1-1; D perhaps matches TRBD1 (5 bases). Trimming removed 7 bases from V and 1 base from J, with 10 bases in between. This CDR3 spans 13 amino acids. Germline CDR1 is SNHLY and CDR2 is FYNNEI. The CDR3 bases are TGTGCCAGCAAGGGCCAGGGGAACACTGAAGCTTTCTTT. This sequence encodes CASKGQGNTEAFF. Drawing the rest from reference TRBV2 and TRBJ1-1, the complete variable domain is EPEVTQTPSHQVTQMGQEVILRCVPISNHLYFYWYRQILGQKVEFLVSFYNNEISEKSEIFDDQFSVERPDGSNFTLKIRSTKLEDSAMYFCASKGQGNTEAFFGQGTRLTVV.

This clonotype was found a few times. V usage is TRBV5-1 and J usage is TRBJ2-3; D possibly matches TRBD1 or TRBD2 (6 bases each). Germline V gene data show CDR1 as SGHRS and CDR2 as YFSETQ. V was pared by 3 bases and J by 6 bases, with 14 bases between. The CDR3 is 14 residues long. The CDR3 DNA is TGCGCCAGCAGCTGGGGGGCAGGTATCGATACGCAGTATTTT. This gives the protein CASSWGAGIDTQYF.

The J gene is TRBJ2-1, the V gene TRBV9; 7 nucleotides agree with TRBD2. CDR3 length: 14 residues. After removal of 3 bases from V and 7 bases from J, the junction contained 7 bases not matched to a gene. Germline assignment: CDR1 SGDLS and CDR2 YYNGEE. CDR3 sequence (DNA): TGTGCCAGCAGCGCTCCCCCCGGGGGGAATGAGCAGTTCTTC. Its translation: CASSAPPGGNEQFF.

The chain employs TRBV7-9 and TRBJ2-2; 7 bases are shared with TRBD2. The V segment lost 4 bases and the J segment 0 bases; nucleotides outside the gene matches: 8. The CDR3 runs to 17 residues. Germline V lookup: CDR1 SEHNR, CDR2 FQNEAQ (reference sequence). The CDR3 is CASSSSWAGANTGELFF. The CDR3 region has the DNA TGTGCCAGCAGCTCCAGTTGGGCGGGGGCGAACACCGGGGAGCTGTTTTTT.

In this sample, this clonotype turned up a few times. V is TRBV6-5 and J is TRBJ1-2, with TRBD1 identical over 8 bases. This CDR3 spans 12 amino acids. CDR1 is MNHEY, CDR2 SVGAGI, per germline. V was pared by 6 bases and J by 12 bases, with 9 bases of the junction left unmatched. The CDR3 DNA sequence: TGTGCCAGCAGCCCCCGACAGGGGAGGCACACCTTC. Translated, it gives CASSPRQGRHTF.

This clonotype was observed a handful of times. The chain is built from TRBV7-9 and TRBJ2-7; TRBD1 matches at 8 bases. CDR1 is SEHNR and CDR2 is FQNEAQ in the germline V gene (reference sequence). Losses at the gene ends were 0 bases for V and 5 bases for J; bases not matched to a gene: 12. The length of the CDR3 is 17 residues. DNA of the CDR3: TGTGCCAGCAGCTTAGCGGAGGGGTTAGGACAGGGCCACGAGCAGTACGTC. It encodes CASSLAEGLGQGHEQYV.

This clonotype was counted many times. V gene TRBV12-5 combines with J gene TRBJ2-5; 9 bases match TRBD2. The V gene's germline CDR1 is LGHNT and CDR2 FRNRAP. This CDR3 contains 14 residues. V trimming: 8 bases; J trimming: 5 bases; junction bases outside the gene matches: 9. CDR3 DNA: TGTGCTAGTTCCCCCGGGACTAGCAGGGAGACCCAGTACTTC. It yields the protein CASSPGTSRETQYF.

Written as DNA, the CDR3 is TGTGCCAGCAGTCCTGGGACAGGTCGGAACACCGGGGAGCTGTTTTTT. Translation gives CASSPGTGRNTGELFF. The V call is TRBV27, the J call TRBJ2-2, with TRBD1 matching over 8 bases. CDR3 length equals 16 residues. Germline V gene data show CDR1 as MNHEY and CDR2 as SMNVEV (reference sequence). Trimming removed 5 bases from V and 1 base from J; junction bases left unmatched: 6.

This clonotype was counted only a few times. The chain couples TRBV7-3 to TRBJ2-5, with D unclear. Between the trimmed V and J ends, which lost 2 bases and 5 bases, there was a span of 12 bases. The length of the CDR3 is 14 residues. The germline gives CDR1 SGHTA, CDR2 FQGTGA. CDR3: CASSLYSGSETQYF. The CDR3 DNA is TGTGCCAGCAGCTTATATTCGGGTTCGGAGACCCAGTACTTC.

This clonotype was observed many times. This sequence joins TRBV27 and TRBJ2-7; TRBD1 might be the D (5 bases). CDR3 length: 14 residues. The germline V gene encodes CDR1 MNHEY and CDR2 SMNVEV (reference sequence). V was trimmed by 5 bases and J by 0 bases, leaving 11 bases between them. CDR3 sequence (DNA): TGTGCCAGCAGTCCCACACAGGTCTCCTACGAGCAGTACTTC. As protein: CASSPTQVSYEQYF.

This clonotype turned up a few times. The rearrangement links TRBV19 to TRBJ2-7, with a weak D call TRBD2 (5 bases). The CDR3 spans 14 residues. Germline V gene lookup returns CDR1 LNHDA and CDR2 SQIVND (reference sequence). Trimming left V 3 bases short and J 0 bases short, with 9 bases between. CDR3 residues: CASSIGVGSYEQYV. Written as DNA, the CDR3 is TGTGCCAGTAGTATCGGGGTGGGCTCCTACGAGCAGTACGTC.

In this sample, this clonotype turned up a few times. It is unclear where the CDR3 begins or ends on the DNA, so no DNA is shown, and the CDR3 is as TCRdb lists it. The V gene is TRBV29-1, the J gene TRBJ2-6; TRBD1, the table's D call, lacks a check against the DNA. Germline V lookup: CDR1 SQVTM, CDR2 ANQGSEA. The CDR3 is 15 amino acids in total, end residues counted. CDR3 sequence: CSVGQGAPGANVMTF.

This clonotype was recorded at least ten times. This chain links TRBV7-9 with TRBJ1-6; no definite D call. The length of the CDR3 is 16 residues. V was shortened by 4 bases and J by 6 bases, with 16 bases between the two germline ends. Looked up from germline, CDR1 is SEHNR and CDR2 is FQNEAQ (reference sequence). The CDR3, as DNA: TGTGCCAGCAGCTCCCGGCGAGTAGAGCGTAATTCACCCCTCCACTTT. Translation: CASSSRRVERNSPLHF.

This clonotype was detected only a few times. The J gene is TRBJ2-7, the V gene TRBV7-2, with D possibly being TRBD2 (7 bases). Germline V gives CDR1 SGHTA, CDR2 FQGNSA. The CDR3 covers 16 residues. Trimming pared 1 base from V and 0 bases from J, leaving 13 bases between. This CDR3 reads CASSLVGGGRSYEQYF. The DNA for the CDR3 is TGTGCCAGCAGCTTAGTGGGCGGGGGCCGCTCCTACGAGCAGTACTTC.

The chain joins TRBV15 to TRBJ2-7, with 7 bases identical to TRBD1. This CDR3 region has 14 residues. The junction had 0 bases not matched to a gene; V was cut back by 1 base and J by 0 bases. The germline gives CDR1 LNHNV, CDR2 YYDKDF (reference sequence). CDR3 in amino acids: CATSRGDSSYEQYV. In nucleotides, the CDR3 is TGTGCCACCAGCAGAGGGGACAGCTCCTACGAGCAGTACGTC.

The chain couples TRBV7-9 to TRBJ2-7, with 8 positions matching TRBD1. Per germline, CDR1 SEHNR and CDR2 FQNEAQ (reference sequence). V gave up 3 bases and J gave up 6 bases; unmatched junction bases: 7. The CDR3 has 14 amino acids. This chain's CDR3 is CASSLTGEFREQYF. CDR3 in DNA: TGTGCCAGCAGCTTGACAGGGGAATTTCGCGAGCAGTACTTC.

J is TRBJ2-5 and V is TRBV9, with D maybe TRBD1 (6 bases). Germline loops: CDR1 SGDLS, CDR2 YYNGEE. Between the trimmed V and J ends, which lost 0 bases and 4 bases, there was a span of 13 bases. The CDR3 loop spans 15 amino acids. CDR3 region: CASSVGNRVIETQYF. The CDR3 nucleotides are TGTGCCAGCAGCGTAGGCAACAGGGTTATAGAGACCCAGTACTTC.

J is TRBJ2-1 and V is TRBV6-5; 16 bases are shared with TRBD2. The junction had 5 bases not matched to a gene; V was cut back by 4 bases and J by 14 bases. Germline V gene data show CDR1 as MNHEY and CDR2 as SVGAGI. The CDR3 is 14 residues long. The CDR3 loop is CASSLGLAGGPEFF. DNA for the CDR3: TGTGCCAGCAGTTTGGGACTAGCGGGGGGGCCGGAGTTCTTC.

The rearrangement links TRBV6-5 to TRBJ1-6; perhaps TRBD1 as D (6 bases). The CDR3 totals 14 residues. The germline V gene encodes CDR1 MNHEY and CDR2 SVGAGI. V lost 6 bases, J lost 6 bases, and 12 bases lay in between. The CDR3 DNA sequence: TGTGCCAGCAGACCAACAGGGCTTAATTCACCCCTCCACTTT. It specifies CASRPTGLNSPLHF.

This clonotype was seen ten or more times. The CDR3 here is CASSLGSVVVSPLHF. For the CDR3, the DNA is TGTGCCAGCAGCTTGGGGTCAGTAGTAGTTTCACCCCTCCACTTT. The chain is built from TRBV7-2 and TRBJ1-6; no reliable D call. The CDR3 consists of 15 residues. Germline V gene lookup returns CDR1 SGHTA and CDR2 FQGNSA. The ends were cut back, 3 bases at V and 9 bases at J, with 15 bases in the middle.

A few counts support this clonotype. The genes are TRBV7-9 and TRBJ1-1; D ambiguous. Germline V lookup: CDR1 SEHNR, CDR2 FQNEAQ (reference sequence). This CDR3 is 13 amino acids long. The V end was cut by 4 bases, the J end by 5 bases, with 11 bases between. CDR3 coding DNA: TGTGCCAGCAGCTCCGGGAGAACTACTGAAGCTTTCTTT. This gives the protein CASSSGRTTEAFF. Full variable domain (rest looked up from reference TRBV7-9 and TRBJ1-1): DTGVSQNPRHKITKRGQNVTFRCDPISEHNRLYWYRQTLGQGPEFLTYFQNEAQLEKSRLLSDRFSAERPKGSFSTLEIQRTEQGDSAMYLCASSSGRTTEAFFGQGTRLTVV.

The table lists this clonotype with a few counts. V gene TRBV5-1 combines with J gene TRBJ2-7; tentatively, D is TRBD1 (7 bases). This CDR3 is built from 14 residues. The V and J ends lost 3 bases and 0 bases respectively, with 10 bases between them. Looked up from germline, CDR1 is SGHRS and CDR2 is YFSETQ. The DNA for the CDR3 is TGCGCCAGCAGCTGGAGGGACAGCTCCTACGAGCAGTACTTC. Amino acids: CASSWRDSSYEQYF. Looking up the rest from reference TRBV5-1 and TRBJ2-7 gives the full variable domain: KAGVTQTPRYLIKTRGQQVTLSCSPISGHRSVSWYQQTPGQGLQFLFEYFSETQRNKGNFPGRFSGRQFSNSRSEMNVSTLELGDSALYLCASSWRDSSYEQYFGPGTRLTVT.

The table lists this clonotype with a few counts. V gene TRBV7-6 combines with J gene TRBJ2-2; D is perhaps TRBD1 (6 bases). The germline gives CDR1 SGHVS, CDR2 FNYEAQ. The V and J ends lost 2 bases and 3 bases respectively, with 13 bases between them. The CDR3 loop spans 16 amino acids. This CDR3 is CASSLFSRQDTGELFF. CDR3 sequence (DNA): TGTGCCAGCAGCTTATTTTCGAGACAGGACACCGGGGAGCTGTTTTTT.